What follows are 10 T cell receptor beta chains derived from one specimen sequenced in a study of technical replicates of blood from several donors. Profiling relied on immunoSEQ multiplex PCR, and the TCRdb table lists in-frame clones only, not all of them. Seen here are 55,000 to 75,000 clones, around 93% observed once, and the top ten hold over 4%. Source material: PBMCs. Receptors originate from a human donor in good health. Some clones in this sample may be carry-over from other donors' samples.

The chain couples TRBV11-2 to TRBJ2-1; 9 nucleotides align to TRBD1. With V trimmed by 5 bases and J by 5 bases, 7 bases remained unmatched. Germline V gene lookup returns CDR1 SGHAT and CDR2 FQNNGV. CDR3 length: 15 residues. CDR3 in DNA: TGTGCCAGCAGCGGAAGTGGGACAGGGCACAATGAGCAGTTCTTC. It codes for CASSGSGTGHNEQFF.

The chain carries TRBV12-5 and TRBJ2-2; D unclear. There are 14 residues in the CDR3. V lost 7 bases, J lost 0 bases, and 9 bases lay in between. Germline CDR1 is LGHNT and CDR2 is FRNRAP. The CDR3: CASAVFANTGELFF. CDR3 bases: TGTGCTAGTGCCGTCTTCGCGAACACCGGGGAGCTGTTTTTT.

The chain joins TRBV4-3 to TRBJ2-7; TRBD2 might be the D (7 bases). The CDR3 length is 15 residues. CDR1 is LGHNA, CDR2 YSLEER, per germline. V lost 4 bases to trimming and J lost 5 bases, with 18 bases between them. CDR3 nucleotides: TGCGCCAGCAGCCGAAGGGGGACTAAGTCGGACGAGCAGTACTTC. This translates into CASSRRGTKSDEQYF.

This chain connects TRBV19 to TRBJ2-5; a weak D match, TRBD1 (7 bases). Per germline, CDR1 LNHDA and CDR2 SQIVND (reference sequence). This CDR3 region has 13 residues. Trimming cost V 9 bases and J 5 bases, with 16 bases left between them. The chain's CDR3 is CASYGAGGETQYF. In DNA form, the CDR3 reads TGTGCCAGCTACGGGGCAGGGGGGGAGACCCAGTACTTC.

The table lists this clone with a few counts. J is TRBJ2-7 and V is TRBV4-3; TRBD2 matches 7 bases. The germline V gene encodes CDR1 LGHNA and CDR2 YSLEER. V trimming: 0 bases; J trimming: 3 bases; junction bases outside the gene matches: 5. This CDR3 region has 15 residues. The CDR3 here is CASSQDQRGSYEQYF. CDR3 nucleotide sequence: TGCGCCAGCAGCCAAGATCAGCGGGGCAGCTACGAGCAGTACTTC.

This chain joins TRBV4-3 and TRBJ1-2; perhaps TRBD1 as D (5 bases). With 0 bases removed from V and 4 bases from J, the gap between germline ends came to 9 bases. The germline gives CDR1 LGHNA, CDR2 YSLEER. The CDR3 is 14 amino acids. This CDR3 is CASSQEWQGYGYTF. The CDR3 region has the DNA TGCGCCAGCAGCCAAGAGTGGCAGGGCTATGGCTACACCTTC.

The chain employs TRBV5-3 and TRBJ2-3; maybe TRBD2 (5 bases). TRBV5-3 is an ORF, with its function uncertain. Trimming stripped 4 bases from V and 1 base from J, with 16 bases between. The CDR3 has 16 residues. The CDR3 DNA sequence: TGTGCCAGAAGCACTAAGGGCAGCGGAGGCACAGATACGCAGTATTTT. Its translation is CARSTKGSGGTDTQYF.

The V gene is TRBV2, the J gene TRBJ2-1, with D maybe TRBD2 (6 bases). Germline V CDR1 and CDR2: SNHLY, FYNNEI. Trimming left V 6 bases short and J 10 bases short, with 10 bases between. The CDR3 extends over 11 amino acids. The CDR3 coding sequence is TGTGCCAGCAGGAGTGGGGGGGAGCAGTTCTTC. Translation gives CASRSGGEQFF.

The chain couples TRBV7-4 to TRBJ1-5; D uncertain. The germline V and J ends were trimmed by 7 bases and 3 bases, with 19 bases remaining between them. The CDR3 is made up of 16 amino acids. Germline V gene lookup returns CDR1 SGHVT and CDR2 SQSDAQ. The CDR3 DNA sequence: TGTGCCAGCAACAAGCAGGCTTCTTGCGACAATCAGCCCCAGCATTTT. Translated: CASNKQASCDNQPQHF.

The chain employs TRBV2 and TRBJ1-2; weak D call: TRBD1 (6 bases). V was clipped by 6 bases and J by 2 bases, with 10 bases between them. The germline CDR1 and CDR2 sequences are SNHLY and FYNNEI. CDR3 length: 13 residues. The CDR3 spells CASSDDRNYGYTF. In DNA, the CDR3 is TGTGCCAGCAGCGACGACAGGAACTATGGCTACACCTTC.